This T cell receptor beta chain is drawn from a study of blood T cell repertoires in COVID-19 (dated by TCRdb to about 2020). For context, the study as a whole: Samples covering the acute and convalescent phases of COVID-19 were provided by collaborators in the United States, Italy and Spain. The material from the prospective study consisted of cDNA or gDNA derived from T cells, B-cell-depleted T cells, or PBMCs. Deeply sampled blood TCRbeta repertoires from subjects exposed to, actively infected with, or recovered from COVID-19 were included in the dataset. The repertoires were made available in a free public database intended to serve as a resource for research on the immune response to SARS-CoV-2. Samples were obtained from the ongoing ImmuneRACE study (first 160 participants) and from about 1,300 subjects provided by 6 global collaborators. A de-identified subject ID, COVID-19 status, age in years and sex were almost always included in the sample metadata. Where available, HLA class I and class II types were taken from metadata supplied by the sample provider and were not determined by assay-based typing. Results and caveats for the whole study, not just this receptor: The amount of clinical and demographic metadata varied by source and participant and was provided uncurated.

Counted from cysteine to phenylalanine, this CDR3 has 14 amino acids. The retained sequence is limited to the CDR3, 42 bases, with the frame set at the first base. CDR1 is given as SGHDT and CDR2 as YYEEEE, both from the germline V gene. The trim is 5 bases for V and 2 bases for J, with a gap of 14 bases between the germline ends. TCRbeta CDR3 regions were amplified from genomic DNA by means of the immunoSEQ Assay, a bias-controlled multiplex PCR. From the authors' description of their analysis: Within the assay, amplification of reference gene primers was used to estimate how many nucleated cells each sample contained. To quantify the absolute abundance of each unique TCRbeta CDR3 rearrangement, sequence reads were collapsed and filtered. For each sample, productive Simpson clonality was calculated by taking the square root of Simpson's diversity index across productive rearrangements. TCRdb mirrors the immuneACCESS table, restricted to in-frame sequences. Some clones are absent from its copies; in checked studies, under half trace to an unresolved V gene, and the reason for the others is unknown. V and J calls and clone size come straight from that table; D and trimming were deduced from the DNA. The sample contains fewer than 200,000 clones, about 85% of them found a single time. 1% to 1.5% of the sample is held by the ten biggest clonotypes.

Samples from volunteer blood donors who had recovered from COVID-19 were contributed by a second Seattle source. Whole blood was collected in K2EDTA tubes by collaborating institutions according to the institutions' own protocols. For TCRbeta analysis, collaborators shipped samples in one of three forms: frozen whole blood, isolated PBMCs, or DNA extracted from either of those sample types. This clone is a singleton in its sample. This receptor's antigen is unknown. No per-base quality is available; no much larger clone lies one base away. This chain is built from TRBV5-6 and TRBJ2-7; 5 matching bases give a weak D call of TRBD1. This TCR came from a man aged 60-69 years who had recovered from COVID-19. The sample consisted of peripheral blood. The CDR3 sequence is CASSSSGNTYEQYF. The DNA is as follows: TGTGCCAGCAGTTCTTCAGGGAACACCTACGAGCAGTACTTC.